This note documents a single T cell receptor (beta chain) sequence. This entry is derived from a study of blood T cell repertoires in COVID-19. Study-wide background: There were acute and convalescent COVID-19 samples, and they came from the United States, Italy and Spain. The cDNA or gDNA used as material had been derived from T cells, B-cell-depleted T cells, or PBMCs.

CDR1 is LNHDA, CDR2 SQIVND, per germline (reference sequence). Trimming took off 4 bases at V and 2 bases at J, with 11 bases between the two ends. The CDR3 has 14 amino acids. Source study methods: Amplified reference gene primers provided the basis for estimating nucleated cell counts. Using immunoSEQ multiplex PCR, the repertoire was profiled, and TCRdb retains in-frame clones only, with some absent. V and J calls and clone size are those listed in that table; D and trimming were worked out from the DNA. Altogether approximately 100,000 clones are present, about 80% being singletons, with the ten largest covering under 30%.

The V and J genes are TRBV19 and TRBJ1-1; tentatively, D is TRBD1 (5 bases). The TCR was taken from a man aged 60 to 69 with acute or convalescent COVID-19. The sequenced sample consisted of peripheral blood. CDR3 DNA: TGTGCCAGTAGTAGCCGAGACAGAAACACTGAAGCTTTCTTT. Translation gives CASSSRDRNTEAFF.